This note documents a single T cell receptor (beta chain) sequence. The study ran its PCR with 60 Vbeta and 13 Jbeta primers. Clones were read by immunoSEQ multiplex PCR, and TCRdb kept only the in-frame ones, dropping some. The table records around 40,000 clones, over 60% of them present only once. This record belongs to a study of cytomegalovirus exposure and HLA in healthy donors. The CDR3 is 14 residues long. CDR1 and CDR2 (germline): MNHNS, SASEGT. Between the trimmed V and J ends, which lost 8 bases and 2 bases, there was a span of 16 bases. What was sequenced was PBMCs. The chain joins TRBV6-1 to TRBJ2-7, with a possible D match to TRBD2 (5 bases). This receptor was taken from a man aged 35-49 years in good health and CMV-seronegative. CDR3 region: CASAGVPFTYEQYF. The CDR3 DNA reads TGTGCCAGCGCCGGGGTACCATTTACCTACGAGCAGTACTTC.